This T cell receptor beta chain was captured in a study of T-cell reconstitution after alpha-beta-depleted transplantation in children (dated by TCRdb to the mid-2010s). Study-wide context: The study quantitatively tracked T-cell immune reconstitution after TCRalphabeta/CD19-depleted allogeneic hematopoietic cell transplantation in children using TCR repertoire profiling.

The library was generated by PCR. The instrument given in TCRdb is Illumina HiSeq 2500. TCR libraries were prepared with molecular barcoding, using unique molecular identifiers to normalize TCRbeta repertoire quantification. The raw public reads went through TCRdb reprocessing: fastp at Q25, MiXCR clone calling, in-frame beta chains kept. All rows with the same CDR3 protein become a single entry with the most common DNA and genes. This sample gives about 540,000 distinct CDR3 sequences in total; about 17% of them show up just once. Together, the top ten hold roughly 3.3% of the sample. This clonotype was seen repeatedly, ten times or more. Its specific antigen is unknown. Base qualities are not provided; no much larger clone lies one nucleotide away. The clonotype originates from a human donor who donated a stem cell graft to a child with acute lymphoblastic leukemia. The sequencing here drew on PBMCs from the stem cell graft donor, taken from the stem cell graft.

The CDR3: CASRTGTGAYEQYF. The DNA sequence is as follows: TGTGCCAGCAGGACCGGGACAGGCGCCTACGAGCAGTACTTC. The chain is made from TRBV12-3 or TRBV12-4 and TRBJ2-7; 8 central nucleotides agree with TRBD1. The CDR3 runs 14 amino acids, cysteine and phenylalanine included. The CDR3 DNA has 42 bases and is translated from base 1. V ends up 6 bases short and J 2 bases short, with an unmatched junction base count of 6.